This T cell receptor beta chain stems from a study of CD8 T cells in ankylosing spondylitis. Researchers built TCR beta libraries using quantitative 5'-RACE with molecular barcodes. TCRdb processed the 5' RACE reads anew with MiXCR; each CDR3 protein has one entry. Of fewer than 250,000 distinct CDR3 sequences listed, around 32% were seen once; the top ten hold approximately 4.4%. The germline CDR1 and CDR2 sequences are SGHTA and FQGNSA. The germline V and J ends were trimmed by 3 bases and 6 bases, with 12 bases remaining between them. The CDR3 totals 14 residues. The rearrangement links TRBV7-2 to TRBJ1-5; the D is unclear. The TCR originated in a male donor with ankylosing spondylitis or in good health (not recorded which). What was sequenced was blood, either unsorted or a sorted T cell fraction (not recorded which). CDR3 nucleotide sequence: TGTGCCAGCAGCTTCTCCCCCCGGGCTCAGCCCCAGCATTTT. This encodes CASSFSPRAQPQHF.